What follows are 9 T cell receptor beta chains derived from one specimen sequenced in a study of T cells after yellow fever vaccination (dated by TCRdb to the late 2010s). Receptor libraries were prepared by 5' RACE. Instrument on record: Illumina NovaSeq 6000. TCRdb redid the processing of the public reads, applying fastp at Q25 and MiXCR, and retained in-frame beta chains. Duplicate CDR3 protein sequences are folded into a single record with the most common DNA and genes. In this sample the table shows under 400,000 distinct CDR3 sequences, 9.5% to 15% of which occur a single time. Of the sample, roughly 3.1% falls within the top ten clones. The intended sense of this specimen's treatment or condition label: live attenuated yellow fever vaccine strain. Material: CD4+ T cells sorted from PBMCs, obtained 15 days after the yellow fever booster vaccination. The receptors derive from a man between 18 and 35 years old who received the YFV17D yellow fever vaccine.

The CDR3 loop is CASSLEAYEQYF. The DNA for the CDR3 is TGTGCCAGCAGCTTAGAAGCTTACGAGCAGTACTTC. The rearrangement links TRBV7-9 to TRBJ2-7, with D unresolved. This CDR3 region has 12 residues. Deletions cut 1 base from V and 4 bases from J, with 5 bases between. Germline V gene sequence: CDR1 SEHNR, CDR2 FQNEAQ (reference sequence).

This clonotype has only a few counts. The genes are TRBV7-2 and TRBJ2-1, with 12 bases aligning to TRBD1. Germline CDR1 is SGHTA and CDR2 is FQGNSA. J lost 11 bases, V lost 5 bases, and 4 bases had no gene match. This CDR3 comprises 13 residues. As DNA, the CDR3 is TGTGCCAGCAGCCCCGGGACAGGGGGCAAGCAGTTCTTC. This sequence encodes CASSPGTGGKQFF.

This clonotype was counted only a few times. The CDR3 DNA reads TGTGCCAGCAGCTTATTCTCCGGGGGGTTTAACGAGCAGTACTTC. Translation gives CASSLFSGGFNEQYF. This rearrangement joins TRBV7-2 to TRBJ2-7; 7 nucleotides line up with TRBD2. V shed 2 bases, J shed 5 bases, and the junction held 9 bases outside the gene matches. Germline lookup yields CDR1 SGHTA and CDR2 FQGNSA. The CDR3 extends over 15 amino acids.

The chain carries TRBV24-1 and TRBJ2-3; D gene uncertain. In germline, CDR1 is KGHDR, CDR2 SFDVKD. There are 13 residues in the CDR3. V lost 5 bases, J lost 5 bases, and 10 bases lay in between. CDR3 in DNA: TGTGCCACCAGTGGGGTTACCGGAGATACGCAGTATTTT. Translation gives CATSGVTGDTQYF.

This clonotype has only a few counts. V is TRBV24-1 and J is TRBJ2-3, with 13 bases fitting TRBD2. The length of the CDR3 is 17 residues. CDR1 and CDR2 from the germline V gene are KGHDR and SFDVKD. Trimming cost V 4 bases and J 3 bases; bases outside gene matches: 6. The CDR3 DNA follows: TGTGCCACCAGTGAAACTAGCGGGGGGGCCAGGACAGATACGCAGTATTTT. Protein sequence: CATSETSGGARTDTQYF.

This clonotype was picked up a small number of times. The chain joins TRBV28 to TRBJ1-4; D is unresolved. The germline V gene encodes CDR1 MDHEN and CDR2 SYDVKM. The V gene lost 6 bases and the J gene lost 5 bases, with 13 bases spanning the gap. The CDR3 is 14 residues long. The CDR3 loop reads CASRGMAGNEKLFF. CDR3 sequence (DNA): TGTGCCAGCAGGGGGATGGCTGGGAATGAAAAACTGTTTTTT. The full variable domain, with the rest looked up from reference TRBV28 and TRBJ1-4, is DVKVTQSSRYLVKRTGEKVFLECVQDMDHENMFWYRQDPGLGLRLIYFSYDVKMKEKGDIPEGYSVSREKKERFSLILESASTNQTSMYLCASRGMAGNEKLFFGSGTQLSVL.

The chain employs TRBV5-1 and TRBJ2-3, with D tentatively TRBD2 (7 bases). There are 15 residues in the CDR3. The germline gives CDR1 SGHRS, CDR2 YFSETQ. Trimming took off 5 bases at V and 2 bases at J, with 15 bases between the two ends. The CDR3 DNA sequence: TGCGCCAGCAGGACCCGGGGGGCTCCCACAGATACGCAGTATTTT. This translates into CASRTRGAPTDTQYF.

The CDR3 loop is CASSPPSGGNEQFF. CDR3 nucleotides: TGTGCCAGCTCACCACCCAGCGGGGGAAATGAGCAGTTCTTC. The rearrangement links TRBV18 to TRBJ2-1; 8 bases agree with TRBD2. Per the germline V gene, CDR1 is KGHSH and CDR2 is LQKENI. Losses at the gene ends were 0 bases for V and 7 bases for J; bases not matched to a gene: 2. The CDR3 covers 14 residues.

This clonotype was counted a few times. The chain couples TRBV7-2 to TRBJ1-4; 7 bases are shared with TRBD1. V shed 5 bases and J 8 bases; nucleotides not matched to a gene: 5. CDR3 length: 13 amino acids. Germline values: CDR1 SGHTA, CDR2 FQGNSA. The CDR3 protein is CASSTGAGEKLFF. CDR3 in DNA: TGTGCCAGCAGCACAGGGGCAGGGGAAAAACTGTTTTTT.